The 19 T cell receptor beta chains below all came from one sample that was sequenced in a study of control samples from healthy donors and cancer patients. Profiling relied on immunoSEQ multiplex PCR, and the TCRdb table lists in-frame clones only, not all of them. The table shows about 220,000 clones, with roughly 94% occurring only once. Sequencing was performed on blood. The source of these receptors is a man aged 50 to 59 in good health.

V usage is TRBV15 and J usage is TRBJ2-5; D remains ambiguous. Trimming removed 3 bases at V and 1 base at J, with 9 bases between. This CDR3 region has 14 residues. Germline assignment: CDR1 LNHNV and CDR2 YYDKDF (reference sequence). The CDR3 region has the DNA TGTGCCACCAGCAGGGGTAAGGCCCAAGAGACCCAGTACTTC. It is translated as CATSRGKAQETQYF.

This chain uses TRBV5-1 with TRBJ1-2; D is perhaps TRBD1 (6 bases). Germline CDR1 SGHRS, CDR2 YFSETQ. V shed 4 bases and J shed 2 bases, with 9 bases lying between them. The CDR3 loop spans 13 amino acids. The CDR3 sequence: CASSADSNYGYTF. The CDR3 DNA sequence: TGCGCCAGCAGCGCGGACAGCAACTATGGCTACACCTTC.

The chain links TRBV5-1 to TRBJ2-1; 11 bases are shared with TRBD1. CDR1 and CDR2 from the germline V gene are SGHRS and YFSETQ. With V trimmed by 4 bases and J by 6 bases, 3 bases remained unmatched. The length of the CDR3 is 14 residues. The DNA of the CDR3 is TGCGCCAGCAGCGCTGGGACAGGGGGCAATGAGCAGTTCTTC. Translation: CASSAGTGGNEQFF.

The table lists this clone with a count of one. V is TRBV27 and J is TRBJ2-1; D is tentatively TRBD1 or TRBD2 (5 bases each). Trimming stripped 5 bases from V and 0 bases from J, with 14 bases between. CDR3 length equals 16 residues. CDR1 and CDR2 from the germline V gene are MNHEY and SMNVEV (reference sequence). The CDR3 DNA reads TGTGCCAGCAGTCCTCGGGACCGAAGCTCCTACAATGAGCAGTTCTTC. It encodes CASSPRDRSSYNEQFF.

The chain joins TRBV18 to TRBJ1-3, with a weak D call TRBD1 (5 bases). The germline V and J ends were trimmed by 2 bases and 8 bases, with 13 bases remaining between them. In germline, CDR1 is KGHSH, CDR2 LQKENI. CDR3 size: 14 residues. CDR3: CASSPGAPRDTIYF. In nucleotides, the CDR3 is TGTGCCAGCTCACCAGGGGCCCCGAGGGACACCATATATTTT.

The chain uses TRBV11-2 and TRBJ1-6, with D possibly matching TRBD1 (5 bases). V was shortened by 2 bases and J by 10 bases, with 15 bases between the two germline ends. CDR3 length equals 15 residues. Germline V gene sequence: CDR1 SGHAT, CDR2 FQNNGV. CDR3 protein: CASSLSAQGTSPLHF. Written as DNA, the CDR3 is TGTGCCAGCAGCTTATCGGCCCAGGGAACATCACCCCTCCACTTT. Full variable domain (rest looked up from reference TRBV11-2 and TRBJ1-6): EAGVAQSPRYKIIEKRQSVAFWCNPISGHATLYWYQQILGQGPKLLIQFQNNGVVDDSQLPKDRFSAERLKGVDSTLKIQPAKLEDSAVYLCASSLSAQGTSPLHFGNGTRLTVT.

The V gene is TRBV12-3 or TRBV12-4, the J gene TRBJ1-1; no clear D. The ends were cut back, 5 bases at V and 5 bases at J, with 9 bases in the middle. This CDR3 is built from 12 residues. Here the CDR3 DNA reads TGTGCCAGCAGTACCCGACCTACTGAAGCTTTCTTT. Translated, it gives CASSTRPTEAFF.

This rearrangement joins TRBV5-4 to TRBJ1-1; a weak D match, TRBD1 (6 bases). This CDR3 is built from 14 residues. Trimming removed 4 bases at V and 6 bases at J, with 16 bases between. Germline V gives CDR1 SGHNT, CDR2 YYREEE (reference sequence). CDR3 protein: CASSRGGEWAEAFF. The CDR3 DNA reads TGTGCCAGCAGCCGAGGGGGGGAGTGGGCTGAAGCTTTCTTT.

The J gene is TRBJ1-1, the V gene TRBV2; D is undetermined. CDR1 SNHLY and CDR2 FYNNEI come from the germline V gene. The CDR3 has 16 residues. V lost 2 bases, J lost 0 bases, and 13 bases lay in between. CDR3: CASSEPDRTMNTEAFF. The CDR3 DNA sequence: TGTGCCAGCAGTGAACCGGATCGGACGATGAACACTGAAGCTTTCTTT.

CDR3 region: CASSPLRDLNSPLHF. DNA of the CDR3: TGTGCCAGCTCACCGCTAAGGGATCTTAATTCACCCCTCCACTTT. The rearrangement uses TRBV18 and TRBJ1-6; D not resolved. Trimming pared 3 bases from V and 6 bases from J, leaving 12 bases between. The CDR3 loop spans 15 amino acids. CDR1 and CDR2 from the germline V gene are KGHSH and LQKENI.

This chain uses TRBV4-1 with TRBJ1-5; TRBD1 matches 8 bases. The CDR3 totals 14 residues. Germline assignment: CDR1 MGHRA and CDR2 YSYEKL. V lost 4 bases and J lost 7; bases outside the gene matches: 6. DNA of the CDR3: TGCGCCAGCAGCCTAGGGACAGGCGGACAGCCCCAGCATTTT. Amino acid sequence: CASSLGTGGQPQHF.

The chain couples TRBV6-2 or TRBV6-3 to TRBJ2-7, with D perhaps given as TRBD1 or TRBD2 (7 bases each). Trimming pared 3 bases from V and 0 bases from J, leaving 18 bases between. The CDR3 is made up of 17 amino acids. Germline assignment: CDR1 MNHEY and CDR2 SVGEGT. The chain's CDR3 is CASSYPGGGLSSYEQYV. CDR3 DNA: TGTGCCAGCAGTTATCCAGGGGGGGGCCTTAGCTCCTACGAGCAGTACGTC.

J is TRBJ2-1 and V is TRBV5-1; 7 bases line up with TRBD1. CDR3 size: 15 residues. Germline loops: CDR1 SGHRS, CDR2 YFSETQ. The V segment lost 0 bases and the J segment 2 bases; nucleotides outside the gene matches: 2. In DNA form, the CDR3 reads TGCGCCAGCAGCTTGGGTCAGGGGGCCTACAATGAGCAGTTCTTC. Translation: CASSLGQGAYNEQFF. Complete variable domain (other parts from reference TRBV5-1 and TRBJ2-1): KAGVTQTPRYLIKTRGQQVTLSCSPISGHRSVSWYQQTPGQGLQFLFEYFSETQRNKGNFPGRFSGRQFSNSRSEMNVSTLELGDSALYLCASSLGQGAYNEQFFGPGTRLTVL.

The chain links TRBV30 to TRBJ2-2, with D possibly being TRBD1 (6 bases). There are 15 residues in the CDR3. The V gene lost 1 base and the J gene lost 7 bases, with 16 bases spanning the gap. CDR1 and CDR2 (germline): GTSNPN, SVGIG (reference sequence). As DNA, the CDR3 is TGTGCCTGGAGTGAGGGGAACAGGGCGGTCGGGGAGCTGTTTTTT. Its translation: CAWSEGNRAVGELFF.

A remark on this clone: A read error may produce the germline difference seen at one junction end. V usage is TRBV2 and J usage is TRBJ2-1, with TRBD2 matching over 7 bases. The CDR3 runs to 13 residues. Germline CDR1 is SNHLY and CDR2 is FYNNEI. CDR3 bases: TGTGCCAGCGGGGGGGACTCCTACAATGAGCAGCTCTTC. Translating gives CASGGDSYNEQLF.

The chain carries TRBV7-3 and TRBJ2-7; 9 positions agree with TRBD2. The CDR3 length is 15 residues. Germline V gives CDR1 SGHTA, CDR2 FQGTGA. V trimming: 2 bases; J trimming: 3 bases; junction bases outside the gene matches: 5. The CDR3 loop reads CASSLGAGGNYEQYF. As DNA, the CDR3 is TGTGCCAGCAGCTTAGGAGCGGGGGGAAACTACGAGCAGTACTTC.

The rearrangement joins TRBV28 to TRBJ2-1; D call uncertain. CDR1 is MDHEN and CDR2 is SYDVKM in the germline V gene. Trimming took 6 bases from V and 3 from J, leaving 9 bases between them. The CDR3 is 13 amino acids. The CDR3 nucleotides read TGTGCCAGCAGGTCTACAGTCTACAATGAGCAGTTCTTC. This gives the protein CASRSTVYNEQFF.

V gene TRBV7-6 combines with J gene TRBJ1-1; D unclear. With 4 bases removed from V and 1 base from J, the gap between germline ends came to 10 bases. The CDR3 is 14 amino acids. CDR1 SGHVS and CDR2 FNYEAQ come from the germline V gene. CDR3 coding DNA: TGTGCCAGCAGCTCGACGACCCGGAACACTGAAGCTTTCTTT. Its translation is CASSSTTRNTEAFF.

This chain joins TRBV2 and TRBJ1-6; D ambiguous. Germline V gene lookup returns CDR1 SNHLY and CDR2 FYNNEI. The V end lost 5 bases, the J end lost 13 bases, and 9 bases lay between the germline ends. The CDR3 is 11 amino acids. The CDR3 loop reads CASSRTIPLHF. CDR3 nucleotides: TGTGCCAGCAGTCGGACTATTCCCCTCCACTTT. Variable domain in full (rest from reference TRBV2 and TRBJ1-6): EPEVTQTPSHQVTQMGQEVILRCVPISNHLYFYWYRQILGQKVEFLVSFYNNEISEKSEIFDDQFSVERPDGSNFTLKIRSTKLEDSAMYFCASSRTIPLHFGNGTRLTVT.